This T cell receptor beta chain came from a study of T-cell reconstitution after alpha-beta-depleted transplantation in children. Study conclusions and caveats: Several hundred expanded graft clones reportedly gave rise to the alpha-beta T cells present about two months after transplant. In some patients, recipient T cells and intrathymic progenitors surviving conditioning explained high day-60 diversity.

Germline V gene data show CDR1 as SGHDN and CDR2 as FVKESK. Trimming took off 3 bases at V and 4 bases at J, with 12 bases between the two ends. The CDR3 runs to 15 residues. Preparation of the TCRbeta library involved a method that used unique molecular identifiers. TCRdb reprocessed the PCR reads via MiXCR and lists one record per CDR3 protein. The data contain 150,000 to 250,000 distinct CDR3 sequences, just under 6.5% of them seen just once; the ten biggest clones take up around 4.4%. This clonotype was seen many times. Its antigen is unknown. The sample here was PBMCs, taken before TCRalphabeta/CD19-depleted stem cell transplant. The rearrangement uses TRBV14 and TRBJ2-2, with D possibly being TRBD2 (5 bases). This TCR was recovered from a girl in the first two years of life with combined immunodeficiency, due to receive a stem cell transplant. The CDR3 loop reads CASSHLLGATGELFF. The CDR3 region has the DNA TGTGCCAGCAGCCACCTACTAGGTGCCACCGGGGAGCTGTTTTTT.